One and the same sample provided the 20 T cell receptor beta chains below, sequenced in a study of T cells in Graves' hyperthyroidism and ophthalmopathy. The source material, RNA transcripts, was used to amplify TCR beta CDR3 regions. In the first-round RT-PCR of the TCR CDR3, the HTBI primer set was used. TCRdb used MiXCR to reprocess the multiplex PCR reads, holding one entry per CDR3 protein. Of around 350,000 distinct CDR3 sequences listed, approximately 19% were seen once; the top ten hold 3% to 4.5%. Sequences were obtained from blood. These receptors were taken from a woman aged 18-29 years with Graves' hyperthyroidism.

This sequence joins TRBV29-1 and TRBJ1-1, with TRBD1 as a possible D gene (6 bases). CDR3 size: 13 residues. Trimming took off 1 base at V and 3 bases at J, with 9 bases between the two ends. Germline-derived CDR1 and CDR2 are SQVTM and ANQGSEA. CDR3 region: CSVEGSGDTEAFF. CDR3 coding DNA: TGCAGCGTTGAAGGCTCAGGGGACACTGAAGCTTTCTTT.

The rearrangement links TRBV12-3 or TRBV12-4 to TRBJ2-7; D call uncertain. The CDR3 sequence is 13 residues long. Trimming removed 0 bases from V and 4 bases from J, with 7 bases in between. The CDR3 here is CASSLAFGYEQYF. As DNA, the CDR3 is TGTGCCAGCAGTTTAGCTTTTGGGTACGAGCAGTACTTC.

This clonotype was seen repeatedly, ten times or more. This chain uses TRBV5-1 with TRBJ1-1; D is ambiguous. V was cut by 0 bases and J by 0 bases, with 6 bases left in between. Per germline, CDR1 SGHRS and CDR2 YFSETQ. CDR3 size: 14 residues. The CDR3 DNA follows: TGCGCCAGCAGCTTGGCCGTAATGAACACTGAAGCTTTCTTT. This codes for CASSLAVMNTEAFF.

This clonotype was counted many times. CDR3 in amino acids: CSVGTASNQPQHF. As DNA, the CDR3 is TGCAGCGTTGGAACGGCTAGCAATCAGCCCCAGCATTTT. V gene TRBV29-1 combines with J gene TRBJ1-5; no clear D. CDR1 is SQVTM and CDR2 is ANQGSEA in the germline V gene. The CDR3 is made up of 13 amino acids. Trimming removed 4 bases from V and 0 bases from J, with 7 bases in between.

This clonotype was observed once. The rearrangement uses TRBV28 and TRBJ2-7; D possibly matches TRBD1 or TRBD2 (5 bases each). The V and J ends lost 6 bases and 1 base respectively, with 16 bases between them. The germline V gene encodes CDR1 MDHEN and CDR2 SYDVKM. This CDR3 region has 15 residues. CDR3 in DNA: TGTGCCAGCAGACCCCCAAGGGACCGTTCCTACGAGCAGTACTTC. Residues: CASRPPRDRSYEQYF.

The table lists this clonotype with many counts. The rearrangement links TRBV7-3 to TRBJ2-2; D remains unclear. CDR3 length: 14 residues. Germline values: CDR1 SGHTA, CDR2 FQGTGA. V lost 1 base to trimming and J lost 3 bases, with 6 bases between them. The CDR3 spells CASSLRRDTGELFF. CDR3 in DNA: TGTGCCAGCAGCTTAAGACGGGACACCGGGGAGCTGTTTTTT.

Many counts were recorded for this clonotype. The chain uses TRBV6-5 and TRBJ2-5, with 9 bases identical to TRBD2. The V gene end was trimmed by 2 bases and the J gene end by 4 bases; junction bases not matched to a gene: 5. The CDR3 is made up of 15 amino acids. CDR1 and CDR2 (germline): MNHEY, SVGAGI. CDR3 sequence reads: CASSYASGVAETQYF. The CDR3 DNA sequence: TGTGCCAGCAGTTACGCTAGCGGGGTGGCAGAGACCCAGTACTTC.

This clonotype was seen repeatedly, ten times or more. This chain joins TRBV27 and TRBJ1-1; D is uncertain. This CDR3 is built from 13 residues. Per germline, CDR1 MNHEY and CDR2 SMNVEV (reference sequence). Trimming stripped 2 bases from V and 3 bases from J, with 7 bases between. CDR3 residues: CASSLDMYTEAFF. The DNA of the CDR3 is TGTGCCAGCAGTTTAGATATGTACACTGAAGCTTTCTTT.

V and J are TRBV20-1 and TRBJ2-5; 7 positions agree with TRBD1. The CDR3 sequence is 14 residues long. J lost 0 bases, V lost 5 bases, and 6 bases had no gene match. Germline V lookup: CDR1 DFQATT, CDR2 SNEGSKA (reference sequence). Here the CDR3 DNA reads TGCAGTGCTGGTCCGACAGGGTACCAAGAGACCCAGTACTTC. Its protein is CSAGPTGYQETQYF.

This clonotype was observed many times. The chain carries TRBV10-3 and TRBJ1-1; possibly TRBD1 for D (5 bases). Germline V gene lookup returns CDR1 ENHRY and CDR2 SYGVKD. The CDR3 has 14 amino acids. Trimming cost V 10 bases and J 0 bases, with 15 bases left between them. In DNA, the CDR3 is TGTGCCACCCTAAGGGGCAGGATGAACACTGAAGCTTTCTTT. This translates into CATLRGRMNTEAFF.

Ten or more counts support this clonotype. This sequence joins TRBV20-1 and TRBJ1-5; weak D call: TRBD1 (5 bases). The CDR3 extends over 12 amino acids. Per germline, CDR1 DFQATT and CDR2 SNEGSKA (reference sequence). In nucleotides, the CDR3 is TGCAGCGTTGGGCAGGGCCATCAGCCCCAGCATTTT. It is translated as CSVGQGHQPQHF.

This clonotype was detected ten times or more. The J gene is TRBJ2-7, the V gene TRBV20-1; 9 nucleotides line up with TRBD1. The germline V gene has CDR1 DFQATT and CDR2 SNEGSKA (reference sequence). The CDR3 extends over 15 amino acids. V trimming: 7 bases; J trimming: 4 bases; junction bases outside the gene matches: 14. CDR3 nucleotides: TGCAGTGTTAAACAGGGGGCGGGCCCCCTTTACGAGCAGTACTTC. It encodes CSVKQGAGPLYEQYF.

The table lists this clonotype with many counts. The J gene is TRBJ2-5, the V gene TRBV18; D is unclear. Germline CDR1 is KGHSH and CDR2 is LQKENI. This CDR3 is 13 amino acids long. V shed 3 bases and J shed 0 bases, with 5 bases lying between them. CDR3 sequence reads: CASSPTYQETQYF. The DNA for the CDR3 is TGTGCCAGCTCACCGACCTACCAAGAGACCCAGTACTTC.

This clonotype was detected ten times or more. The gene calls are TRBV5-1 and TRBJ1-1; D gene uncertain. Per the germline V gene, CDR1 is SGHRS and CDR2 is YFSETQ. The CDR3 covers 15 residues. V lost 0 bases to trimming and J lost 0 bases, with 9 bases between them. The CDR3 sequence: CASSLGDTLNTEAFF. DNA of the CDR3: TGCGCCAGCAGCTTGGGAGATACCCTGAACACTGAAGCTTTCTTT.

This clonotype was seen many times. The junction differs from germline at one of its ends, possibly a read error. The V call is TRBV4-1, the J call TRBJ2-4, with 7 bases matching TRBD1. CDR1 is MGHRA, CDR2 YSYEKL, per germline. CDR3 length: 17 amino acids. The CDR3 DNA is TGCGCCAGCAGCCAAGATCAACAGGGGCCAGCCAAAAACATTAAGTACTTC. Translation: CASSQDQQGPAKNIKYF.

This clonotype was counted at least ten times. The chain couples TRBV12-3 or TRBV12-4 to TRBJ2-5; TRBD2 matches 8 bases. The length of the CDR3 is 15 residues. J was trimmed by 1 base and V by 3 bases; bases with no gene match: 4. In DNA, the CDR3 is TGTGCCAGCAGTTTGGCGGGGGGACCCCAAGAGACCCAGTACTTC. This sequence encodes CASSLAGGPQETQYF.

There are many counts of this clonotype. The V and J genes are TRBV10-3 and TRBJ1-1; D is ambiguous. The CDR3 consists of 13 residues. Germline CDR1 reads ENHRY; CDR2 reads SYGVKD. Trimming pared 3 bases from V and 2 bases from J, leaving 7 bases between. The CDR3 here is CAISDSLNTEAFF. In nucleotides, the CDR3 is TGTGCCATCAGTGACAGTTTAAACACTGAAGCTTTCTTT.

The genes are TRBV5-1 and TRBJ2-5; no reliable D call. Germline V gives CDR1 SGHRS, CDR2 YFSETQ. Trimming pared 0 bases from V and 4 bases from J, leaving 13 bases between. The CDR3 covers 15 residues. CDR3 in amino acids: CASSLALSRTETQYF. CDR3 nucleotide sequence: TGCGCCAGCAGCTTGGCACTGAGCCGAACAGAGACCCAGTACTTC.

This clonotype was seen a few times. The genes are TRBV4-2 and TRBJ1-2; no clear D gene. Germline V CDR1 and CDR2: LGHNA, YNFKEQ. V was clipped by 0 bases and J by 4 bases, with 12 bases between them. The CDR3 has 15 amino acids. For the CDR3, the DNA is TGTGCCAGCAGCCAAGATCGGACCCTAAGCTATGGCTACACCTTC. Residues: CASSQDRTLSYGYTF.

The rearrangement links TRBV28 to TRBJ1-2; possibly TRBD1 for D (6 bases). Germline V gene sequence: CDR1 MDHEN, CDR2 SYDVKM. V lost 3 bases and J 4 bases, leaving 18 bases between the germline ends. This CDR3 region has 16 residues. The CDR3 DNA is TGTGCCAGCAGTTTTAACAGGGAAGAGGTTCGCTATGGCTACACCTTC. Protein: CASSFNREEVRYGYTF.